The rows below give T cell receptor beta chains drawn from one sample of a study of PD-1 blockade in classical Hodgkin lymphoma. Libraries were prepared by immunoSEQ multiplex PCR; TCRdb keeps only in-frame clonotypes and omits some of them. Of 25,000 to 30,000 clones in the sample, roughly 70% are singletons; the top ten hold approximately 24%. The sequenced sample was peripheral blood mononuclear cells (PBMCs), obtained before the second cycle of nivolumab. Every receptor here comes from a human donor with classical Hodgkin lymphoma. Both conserved end residues are part of each CDR3. D genes are given only for firm matches. Size is omitted from some rows. Given values are once, few, many or a class for expanded clones.

v_gene	j_gene	d_gene	abundance	CDR3nt	CDR3aa
TRBV28	TRBJ2-6	TRBD1	-	TGTGCCAGCAGTTCTCTACAGGGGCTCGGCGGCGTCCTGACTTTC	CASSSLQGLGGVLTF
TRBV5-4	TRBJ2-6	-	-	TGTGCCAGCAGCCTTGCCCGAGGAGCTTCCTCTGGGGCCAACGTCCTGACTTTC	CASSLARGASSGANVLTF
TRBV6-6	TRBJ1-5	-	few	TGTGCCAGCAGGGAGGATAAGGGGAGCAATCAGCCCCAGCATTTT	CASREDKGSNQPQHF
TRBV4-3	TRBJ2-3	TRBD2	-	TGCGCCAGCAGCCAAGGTACCCCGGCTAGCGGGGGGTCCACAGATACGCAGTATTTT	CASSQGTPASGGSTDTQYF
TRBV29-1	TRBJ1-2	-	-	TGCAGCACCCACAGGGAAGCGGCTGATGGCTACACCTTC	CSTHREAADGYTF
TRBV6-4	TRBJ1-1	-	-	TGTGCCAGCAGTGTTACTGCAGGGGACTACACTGAAGCTTTCTTT	CASSVTAGDYTEAFF
TRBV7-9	TRBJ1-2	-	-	TGTGCCAGCAGCTTAAACGGGGAGATAGAAGGCTACACCTTC	CASSLNGEIEGYTF
TRBV4-3	TRBJ2-2	-	-	TGCGCCAGCAGCCAAGAGGGGTTCGGGGAGCTGTTTTTT	CASSQEGFGELFF
TRBV9	TRBJ2-3	TRBD2	once	TGTGCCAGCAGCGTAGCCATTCTGGGGGGACTAACAGATACGCAGTATTTT	CASSVAILGGLTDTQYF
TRBV5-4	TRBJ2-7	TRBD2	-	TGCGCCAGCAGCCAAGACGGTGCGGGAGCCTTGTCCTACGAGCAGTACTTC	CASSQDGAGALSYEQYF
TRBV28	TRBJ1-3	-	-	TGTGCCAGCAGCCGAGGGACATCCTCTGGAAACACCATATATTTT	CASSRGTSSGNTIYF
TRBV7-4	TRBJ2-3	TRBD1	-	TGTGCCAGCAGCTTGGCGATATGGGACAGGAGCACAGATACGCAGTATTTT	CASSLAIWDRSTDTQYF
TRBV19	TRBJ1-5	TRBD1	few	TGTGCCAGTAGTATCCCCCCGACAGGGGGCTGGAATCAGCCCCAGCATTTT	CASSIPPTGGWNQPQHF
TRBV18	TRBJ2-1	-	once	TGTGCCAGCTCACCTGAGGGCGTCAATGAGCAGTTCTTC	CASSPEGVNEQFF
TRBV7-9	TRBJ1-2	-	-	TGTGCCAGCAGCTTTTTAACTAACTATGGCTACACCTTC	CASSFLTNYGYTF
TRBV28	TRBJ1-5	-	few	TGTGCCAGCGGTTTTGAGAGCAAACAGCCCCAGCATTTT	CASGFESKQPQHF
TRBV6-1	TRBJ2-1	TRBD2	-	TGTGCCAGCAGAATAGGACTAGCCGAGCTTTCTTTCTTC	CASRIGLAELSFF
TRBV7-2	TRBJ2-1	TRBD2	-	TGTGCCAGCAGCCCCCCCAGCGGGGGAGCCGGGGAGCAGTTCTTC	CASSPPSGGAGEQFF
TRBV28	TRBJ2-7	TRBD2	-	TGTGCCAGCAGTTTGGCCACTAGCGGGAGATCCTACGAGCAGTACTTC	CASSLATSGRSYEQYF
TRBV5-6	TRBJ1-2	-	-	TGTGCCAGCAGCTTGCCCCTAGGGGGGGAGAATGGCTACACCTTC	CASSLPLGGENGYTF
TRBV28	TRBJ1-2	-	-	TGTGCCAGCAGTGCCGCTAACTATGGCTACACCTTC	CASSAANYGYTF
TRBV28	TRBJ2-7	-	few	TGTGCCAGCAGGGGGAGGGACAGGATCTCCTACGAGCAGTACTTC	CASRGRDRISYEQYF
TRBV5-4	TRBJ2-1	TRBD1	-	TGTGCCAGCAGCTTGGGGGGGACAGGTTTAAACAATGAGCAGTTCTTC	CASSLGGTGLNNEQFF
TRBV28	TRBJ1-1	-	many	TGTGCCAGCAGTTTAGTCGTTAACACTGAAGCTTTCTTT	CASSLVVNTEAFF
TRBV10-3	TRBJ1-4	-	-	TGTGCCATCGGGACCGCGGGCAACCTCAATGAAAAACTGTTTTTT	CAIGTAGNLNEKLFF
TRBV5-4	TRBJ1-5	-	medium-sized	TGTGCCAGCAGCTTGGGTAGGGGGGGTCAGCCCCAGCATTTT	CASSLGRGGQPQHF
TRBV4-1	TRBJ1-6	-	-	TGCGCCAGCAGCCAAGTACCAGGGACAAATTCACCCCTCCACTTT	CASSQVPGTNSPLHF